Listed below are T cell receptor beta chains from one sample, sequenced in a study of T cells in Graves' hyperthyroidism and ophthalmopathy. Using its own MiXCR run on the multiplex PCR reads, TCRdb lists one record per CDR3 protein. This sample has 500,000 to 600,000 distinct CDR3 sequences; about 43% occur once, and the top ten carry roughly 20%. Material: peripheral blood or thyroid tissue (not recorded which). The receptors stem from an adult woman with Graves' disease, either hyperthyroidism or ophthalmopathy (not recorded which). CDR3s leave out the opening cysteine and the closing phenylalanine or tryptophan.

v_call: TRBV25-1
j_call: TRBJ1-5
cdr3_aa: ASSFRGAGGQPQH

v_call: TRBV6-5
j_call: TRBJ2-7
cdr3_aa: ASSYSSRGAYEQY

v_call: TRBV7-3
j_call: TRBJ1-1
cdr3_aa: ASSLNRNSGEAF

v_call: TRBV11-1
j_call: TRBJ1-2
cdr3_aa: ASSLEGDQSYGYT

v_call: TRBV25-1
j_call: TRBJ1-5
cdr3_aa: ASSDSQGPSNQPQH

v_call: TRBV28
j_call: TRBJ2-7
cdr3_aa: ASSSQGIYEQY

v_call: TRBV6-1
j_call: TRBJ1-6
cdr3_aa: ASIDRRGESPLH

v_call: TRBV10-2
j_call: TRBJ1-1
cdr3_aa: ATKQGNTEAF

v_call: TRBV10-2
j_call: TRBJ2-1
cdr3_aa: ASTQGFNEQF

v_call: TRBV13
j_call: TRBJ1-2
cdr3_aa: ASSLGDRLDGYT

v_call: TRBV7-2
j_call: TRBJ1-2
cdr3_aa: ASSLTAGDGYT

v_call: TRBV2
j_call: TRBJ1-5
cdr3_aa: ASSARTGGNQPQH

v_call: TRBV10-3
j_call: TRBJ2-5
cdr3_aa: AISDNTQGMMETQY

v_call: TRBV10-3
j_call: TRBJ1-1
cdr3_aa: AIGTGLTEAF

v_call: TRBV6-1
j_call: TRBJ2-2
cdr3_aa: ASRGLGGSNTGELF

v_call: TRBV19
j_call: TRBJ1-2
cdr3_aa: ASSIGQGAFSNYGYT

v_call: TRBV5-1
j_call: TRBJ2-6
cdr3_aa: ASSLGGGYYVLT

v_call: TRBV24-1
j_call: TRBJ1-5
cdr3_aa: ATSDFSSNQPQH

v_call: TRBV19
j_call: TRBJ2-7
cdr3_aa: ASSIAETKIYEQY

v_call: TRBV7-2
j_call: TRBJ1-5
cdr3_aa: ASSRYRGNNQPQH

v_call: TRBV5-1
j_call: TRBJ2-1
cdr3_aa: ASSLEGSSYNEQF

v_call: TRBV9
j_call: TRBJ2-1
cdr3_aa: ASSPQGQHNEQF

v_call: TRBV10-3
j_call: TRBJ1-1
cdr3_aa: AISDPWGANTEAF

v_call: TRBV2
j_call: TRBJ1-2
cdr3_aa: ASSAVPESYGYT

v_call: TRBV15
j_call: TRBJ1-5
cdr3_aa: ATSDRADQPQH

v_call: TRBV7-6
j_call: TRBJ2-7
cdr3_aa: ASSLREDEQY

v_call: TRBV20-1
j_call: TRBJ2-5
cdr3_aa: SASGSQETQY

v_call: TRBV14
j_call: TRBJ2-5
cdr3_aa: ASSLDPLAQTQY

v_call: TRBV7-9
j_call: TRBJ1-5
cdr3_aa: ASSLLRYQPQH

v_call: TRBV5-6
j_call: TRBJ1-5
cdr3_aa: ASSLFLDSNQPQH